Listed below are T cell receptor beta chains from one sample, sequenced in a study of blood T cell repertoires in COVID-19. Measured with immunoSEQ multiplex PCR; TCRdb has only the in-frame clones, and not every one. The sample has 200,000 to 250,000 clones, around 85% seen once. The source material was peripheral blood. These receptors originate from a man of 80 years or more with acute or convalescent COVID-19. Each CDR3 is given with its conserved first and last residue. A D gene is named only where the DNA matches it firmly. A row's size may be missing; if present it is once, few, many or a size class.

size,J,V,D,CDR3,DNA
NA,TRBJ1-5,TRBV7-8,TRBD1,CASSPLGQGAQPQHF,TGTGCCAGCAGCCCGCTGGGACAGGGCGCTCAGCCCCAGCATTTT
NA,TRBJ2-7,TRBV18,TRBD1,CASSPPRQGTFNFYEQYF,TGTGCCAGCTCACCTCCCCGACAGGGGACCTTCAACTTTTACGAGCAGTACTTC
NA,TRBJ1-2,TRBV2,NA,CASSRETGRGYTF,TGTGCCAGCAGTCGCGAAACAGGGCGGGGCTACACCTTC
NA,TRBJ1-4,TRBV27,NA,CASSLLGPELNEKLFF,TGTGCCAGCAGTTTATTGGGGCCGGAACTGAATGAAAAACTGTTTTTT
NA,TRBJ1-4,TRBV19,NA,CASSIRDIDEKLFF,TGTGCCAGTAGTATCCGGGACATAGACGAAAAACTGTTTTTT
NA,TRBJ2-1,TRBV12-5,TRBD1,CASGLGVGQVGNEQFF,TGTGCTAGTGGTTTGGGTGTGGGACAGGTAGGGAATGAGCAGTTCTTC
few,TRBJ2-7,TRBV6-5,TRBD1,CASSSGQRSYEQYF,TGTGCCAGCAGCTCGGGACAGAGATCCTACGAGCAGTACTTC
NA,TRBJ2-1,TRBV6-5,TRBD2,CASSYTSGSEQFF,TGTGCCAGCAGTTACACTAGCGGGAGCGAGCAGTTCTTC
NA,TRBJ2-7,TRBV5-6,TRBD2,CASSPGLAVSYEQYF,TGTGCCAGCAGCCCAGGACTAGCGGTCTCCTACGAGCAGTACTTC
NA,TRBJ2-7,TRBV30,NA,CAWKAQGTYEQYF,TGTGCCTGGAAAGCGCAGGGCACCTACGAGCAGTACTTC
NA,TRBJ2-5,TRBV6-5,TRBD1,CASATGEVRETQYF,TGTGCCAGCGCAACAGGGGAAGTCCGAGAGACCCAGTACTTC
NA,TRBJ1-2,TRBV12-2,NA,CASRLEYPGEGSYGYTF,TGTGCAAGTCGCTTAGAATATCCGGGGGAGGGTAGCTATGGCTACACCTTC
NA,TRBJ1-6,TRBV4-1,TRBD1,CASSQERQGVGPLHF,TGCGCCAGCAGCCAAGAGCGGCAGGGGGTGGGACCCCTCCACTTT
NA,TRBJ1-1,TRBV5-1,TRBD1,CASSLSGQTLEAFF,TGCGCCAGCAGCTTGTCGGGACAGACTCTTGAAGCTTTCTTT
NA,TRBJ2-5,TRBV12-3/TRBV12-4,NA,CASSPAGQETQYF,TGTGCCAGCAGTCCCGCGGGTCAAGAGACCCAGTACTTC
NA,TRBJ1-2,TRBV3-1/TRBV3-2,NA,CASSQDGGFYGYTF,TGTGCCAGCAGCCAAGACGGCGGCTTCTATGGCTACACCTTC
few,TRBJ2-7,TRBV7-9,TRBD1,CASSLGYRGPEQYF,TGTGCCAGCAGCTTAGGGTACAGGGGGCCCGAGCAGTACTTC
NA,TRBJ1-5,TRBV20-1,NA,CSASTGGGQPQHF,TGCAGTGCTAGTACCGGGGGAGGGCAGCCCCAGCATTTT
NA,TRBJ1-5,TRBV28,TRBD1,CASSSRAHTGGGGQPQHF,TGTGCCAGCAGTTCGCGAGCCCATACAGGGGGCGGGGGTCAGCCCCAGCATTTT
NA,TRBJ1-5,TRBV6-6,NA,CASSSFSGGPNQPQHF,TGTGCCAGCAGTTCCTTCTCGGGGGGCCCCAATCAGCCCCAGCATTTT
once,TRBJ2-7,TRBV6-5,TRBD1,CASNTQTGVFDEQYF,TGTGCCAGCAATACGCAAACAGGGGTGTTTGACGAGCAGTACTTC
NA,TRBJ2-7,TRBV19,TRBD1,CASSSAGTGSYEQYF,TGTGCCAGTAGTTCGGCTGGGACAGGGTCCTACGAGCAGTACTTC
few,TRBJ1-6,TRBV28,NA,CASRVGGQDSPLHF,TGTGCCAGCAGAGTGGGGGGGCAGGATTCACCCCTCCACTTT
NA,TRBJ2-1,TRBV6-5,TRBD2,CASKAGVYNEQFF,TGTGCCAGCAAGGCGGGGGTTTACAATGAGCAGTTCTTC
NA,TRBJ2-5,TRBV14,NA,CASSQDPRRAQYF,TGTGCCAGCAGCCAAGATCCCCGCAGGGCCCAGTACTTC
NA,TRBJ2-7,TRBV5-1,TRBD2,CASSLPGGPNYEQYF,TGCGCCAGCAGCTTACCGGGGGGGCCAAACTACGAGCAGTACTTC
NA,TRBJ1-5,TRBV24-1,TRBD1,CATSDQAGGNQPQHF,TGTGCCACCAGTGACCAGGCAGGGGGTAATCAGCCCCAGCATTTT
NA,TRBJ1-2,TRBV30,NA,CAWTLRGYTF,TGTGCCTGGACATTGAGGGGCTACACCTTC
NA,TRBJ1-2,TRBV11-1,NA,CASSLGRADGYTF,TGTGCCAGCAGCTTAGGCAGGGCTGACGGCTACACCTTC
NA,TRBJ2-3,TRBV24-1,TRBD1,CATSDPTGATDTQYF,TGTGCCACCAGTGACCCGACAGGGGCCACAGATACGCAGTATTTT
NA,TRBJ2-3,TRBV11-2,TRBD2,CASSATSGRWADTQYF,TGTGCCAGCAGCGCCACTAGCGGAAGGTGGGCAGATACGCAGTATTTT